Listed here are 29 T cell receptor beta chains from one sample, sequenced in a study of identical twins (dated by TCRdb to 2016 to 2018). Library construction relied on 5' RACE. The sequencer listed for this sample is Illumina HiSeq 2000. TCRdb ran its own pipeline on the public reads, namely fastp trimming at Q25 and MiXCR clone calling, and kept in-frame beta chains. CDR3 protein sequences are deduplicated, and each keeps its most common genes and DNA. The sample table shows some 1,600,000 distinct CDR3 sequences, and about 32% are seen once. The top ten constitute over 0.25% of the sample. The sequenced sample consisted of cord blood. The receptor set was obtained from a newborn girl in good health.

This clonotype turned up a few times. V is TRBV14 and J is TRBJ2-7; 10 bases agree with TRBD2. This CDR3 region has 17 residues. Germline CDR1 and CDR2: SGHDN and FVKESK. V trimming: 2 bases; J trimming: 2 bases; junction bases outside the gene matches: 9. CDR3 coding DNA: TGTGCCAGCAGCCAATACCTCCTAGCGGGGGCCCCCTACGAGCAGTACTTC. This gives the protein CASSQYLLAGAPYEQYF. Full variable domain (missing parts from reference TRBV14 and TRBJ2-7): EAGVTQFPSHSVIEKGQTVTLRCDPISGHDNLYWYRRVMGKEIKFLLHFVKESKQDESGMPNNRFLAERTGGTYSTLKVQPAELEDSGVYFCASSQYLLAGAPYEQYFGPGTRLTVT.

V usage is TRBV2 and J usage is TRBJ2-1; TRBD1 matches at 10 bases. CDR1 is SNHLY and CDR2 is FYNNEI in the germline V gene. The CDR3 sequence is 16 residues long. The J segment lost 4 bases and the V segment lost 5 bases, leaving 8 bases of the junction unmatched. In nucleotides, the CDR3 is TGTGCCAGCAGTCCGGGCCCGGGACAGGGGTACAATGAGCAGTTCTTC. Protein sequence: CASSPGPGQGYNEQFF.

This clonotype was seen once. For the CDR3, the DNA is TGTGCCAGCAGAGCCCCGGGACTAAAAATATACAATGAGCAGTTCTTC. This gives the protein CASRAPGLKIYNEQFF. The chain combines TRBV6-1 with TRBJ2-1; 7 bases are shared with TRBD2. This CDR3 contains 16 residues. Losses at the gene ends were 6 bases for V and 4 bases for J; bases not matched to a gene: 12. Germline assignment: CDR1 MNHNS and CDR2 SASEGT.

CDR3 amino acids: CASSPIRVGTLSGNTIYF. Written as DNA, the CDR3 is TGTGCCAGCAGCCCAATTCGGGTTGGCACCCTCTCTGGAAACACCATATATTTT. The chain joins TRBV6-1 to TRBJ1-3; D is unclear. The CDR3 contains 18 residues. The V and J ends lost 6 bases and 0 bases respectively, with 21 bases between them. CDR1 is MNHNS, CDR2 SASEGT, per germline.

This chain links TRBV25-1 with TRBJ2-1; 7 nucleotides agree with TRBD2. The CDR3 extends over 15 amino acids. V lost 1 base and J lost 7; bases outside the gene matches: 7. Germline assignment: CDR1 MGHDK and CDR2 SYGVNS. This chain's CDR3 is CASSEWGGAGNEQFF. DNA of the CDR3: TGTGCCAGCAGTGAATGGGGAGGGGCAGGGAATGAGCAGTTCTTC.

This chain links TRBV20-1 with TRBJ1-2; the D gene is possibly TRBD1 (6 bases). V was trimmed by 0 bases and J by 6 bases, leaving 11 bases between them. CDR3 length: 13 amino acids. Germline values: CDR1 DFQATT, CDR2 SNEGSKA (reference sequence). The CDR3 nucleotides are TGCAGTGCTAGAGATAAAAGGGGGGATGGCTACACCTTC. Its protein product is CSARDKRGDGYTF.

This chain links TRBV12-3 or TRBV12-4 with TRBJ2-2; D possibly uses TRBD1 or TRBD2 (5 bases each). The V end was cut by 3 bases, the J end by 0 bases, with 8 bases between. This CDR3 comprises 15 residues. The CDR3 sequence: CASSFRGANTGELFF. The CDR3 nucleotides are TGTGCCAGCAGTTTCCGAGGGGCGAACACCGGGGAGCTGTTTTTT.

This clonotype was observed once. The chain recombines TRBV5-1 with TRBJ2-1; unclear D gene. The tail of the sequence fits TRBJ2-7 better, so the J call may be wrong. The CDR3 spans 16 residues. CDR1 SGHRS and CDR2 YFSETQ come from the germline V gene. CDR3 DNA: TGCGCCAGCAGCTTGGCCGGAGACGCCTCCTACAATGAGCAGTACTTC. This gives the protein CASSLAGDASYNEQYF.

V usage is TRBV6-1 and J usage is TRBJ2-1, with TRBD2 identical over 11 bases. The CDR3 sequence is 14 residues long. The trim removed 6 bases at V and 10 bases at J, leaving 8 bases unmatched. Per the germline V gene, CDR1 is MNHNS and CDR2 is SASEGT. In DNA, the CDR3 is TGTGCCAGCAGGCCGGGACTAGCGGTCCCCGAGCAGTTCTTC. Translated, it gives CASRPGLAVPEQFF.

This clonotype was observed once. This chain links TRBV7-9 with TRBJ1-1, with unresolved D. CDR3 length equals 20 residues. V was cut by 1 base and J by 1 base, with 25 bases left in between. CDR1 and CDR2 (germline): SEHNR, FQNEAQ (reference sequence). CDR3 sequence: CASSLDPVWNWVKANTEAFF. In DNA form, the CDR3 reads TGTGCCAGCAGCTTAGATCCCGTTTGGAACTGGGTGAAGGCGAACACTGAAGCTTTCTTT.

This sequence joins TRBV4-2 and TRBJ2-2; D may be TRBD2 (5 bases). Trimming shortened V by 0 bases and J by 8 bases, and 13 bases separated the two germline ends. The V gene's germline CDR1 is LGHNA and CDR2 YNFKEQ. This CDR3 has 15 amino acids. CDR3 sequence: CASSQDGMREGELFF. CDR3 in DNA: TGTGCCAGCAGCCAAGATGGAATGAGGGAGGGGGAGCTGTTTTTT.

Worth noting for this clonotype: Germline and junction disagree at one end, which may indicate a read error. The chain joins TRBV6-7 to TRBJ2-5; D perhaps matches TRBD2 (5 bases). TRBV6-7 is annotated as an ORF whose role is uncertain. CDR3 length: 16 amino acids. This chain's CDR3 is CGSSSVQRTPLGEQYF. Written as DNA, the CDR3 is TGTGGCAGCAGTTCCGTTCAAAGGACTCCCTTAGGTGAGCAGTACTTC.

This clonotype was counted between two and nine times. V usage is TRBV20-1 and J usage is TRBJ2-5; D unresolved. The germline gives CDR1 DFQATT, CDR2 SNEGSKA (reference sequence). The CDR3 spans 14 residues. Between the trimmed V and J ends, which lost 0 bases and 8 bases, there was a span of 16 bases. CDR3 residues: CSAREWFSADTQYF. DNA for the CDR3: TGCAGTGCTAGAGAATGGTTCAGTGCGGACACCCAGTACTTC.

The V call is TRBV5-1, the J call TRBJ2-5, with TRBD2 matching over 12 bases. Germline values: CDR1 SGHRS, CDR2 YFSETQ. This CDR3 spans 18 amino acids. The V and J ends lost 1 base and 11 bases, in that order; junction bases with no gene match: 18. The CDR3 here is CASSLKSTSGGRYNEQYF. The CDR3 coding sequence is TGCGCCAGCAGCTTGAAGTCTACTAGCGGGGGGAGATACAATGAGCAGTACTTC.

Regarding this clonotype: Germline and junction disagree at one end, which may indicate a read error. The rearrangement links TRBV5-1 to TRBJ1-1; D ambiguous. The germline V gene has CDR1 SGHRS and CDR2 YFSETQ. The CDR3 consists of 15 residues. CDR3 residues: CASSLEAGMNAEAFF. In nucleotides, the CDR3 is TGCGCCAGCAGCTTGGAGGCGGGGATGAACGCTGAAGCTTTCTTT.

The chain recombines TRBV10-3 with TRBJ2-7, with D perhaps TRBD1 (5 bases). The germline V gene has CDR1 ENHRY and CDR2 SYGVKD. CDR3 size: 14 residues. V was clipped by 4 bases and J by 1 base, with 11 bases between them. In DNA, the CDR3 is TGTGCCATCAGTGGACAGACAGAATCCTACGAGCAGTACTTC. Its protein product is CAISGQTESYEQYF.

This clonotype was observed a single time. The chain is built from TRBV28 and TRBJ2-2; D remains ambiguous. Germline values: CDR1 MDHEN, CDR2 SYDVKM. The CDR3 covers 15 residues. V dropped 6 bases and J dropped 1 base, with 12 bases sitting between them. The CDR3 protein is CASRPDPMNTGELFF. As DNA, the CDR3 is TGTGCCAGCAGACCCGACCCAATGAACACCGGGGAGCTGTTTTTT.

The chain links TRBV7-9 to TRBJ1-2, with 7 positions matching TRBD1. The CDR3 contains 15 residues. V shed 3 bases and J 6 bases; nucleotides not matched to a gene: 10. The V gene's germline CDR1 is SEHNR and CDR2 FQNEAQ (reference sequence). CDR3 DNA sequence: TGTGCCAGCAGCTTCTTCCCGGAGGGGGCAAATGGCTACACCTTC. It translates to CASSFFPEGANGYTF.

This clonotype was seen repeatedly, ten times or more. The V gene is TRBV28, the J gene TRBJ2-7; 9 nucleotides agree with TRBD2. CDR1 and CDR2 from the germline V gene are MDHEN and SYDVKM. CDR3 size: 15 residues. J lost 0 bases, V lost 6 bases, and 6 bases had no gene match. In DNA form, the CDR3 reads TGTGCCAGCAGCTTAGGACTAGCGAGCTCCTACGAGCAGTACTTC. It yields the protein CASSLGLASSYEQYF.

The V call is TRBV5-1, the J call TRBJ1-2; D unresolved. The CDR3 is made up of 14 amino acids. Per the germline V gene, CDR1 is SGHRS and CDR2 is YFSETQ. V dropped 3 bases and J dropped 0 bases, with 9 bases sitting between them. CDR3 coding DNA: TGCGCCAGCAGCTCGCTCCTAGCTAACTATGGCTACACCTTC. As protein: CASSSLLANYGYTF. Full variable domain (remainder filled in from reference TRBV5-1 and TRBJ1-2): KAGVTQTPRYLIKTRGQQVTLSCSPISGHRSVSWYQQTPGQGLQFLFEYFSETQRNKGNFPGRFSGRQFSNSRSEMNVSTLELGDSALYLCASSSLLANYGYTFGSGTRLTVV.

The chain joins TRBV20-1 to TRBJ1-6, with a possible D match to TRBD1 (6 bases). Trimming cost V 2 bases and J 10 bases, with 15 bases left between them. CDR1 is DFQATT, CDR2 SNEGSKA, per germline (reference sequence). CDR3 length: 14 amino acids. CDR3 protein: CSARSPGARSPLHF. The CDR3 DNA is TGCAGTGCTAGATCGCCGGGGGCGAGGTCACCCCTCCACTTT.

Only a few counts were recorded for this clonotype. The chain is built from TRBV7-2 and TRBJ1-2; no reliable D call. Deletions cut 5 bases from V and 8 bases from J, with 12 bases between. This CDR3 has 12 residues. Germline assignment: CDR1 SGHTA and CDR2 FQGNSA. The CDR3 protein is CASSPHTLGYTF. CDR3 nucleotides: TGTGCCAGCAGCCCTCATACGTTGGGCTACACCTTC. The complete variable domain, with remaining parts taken from reference TRBV7-2 and TRBJ1-2, reads GAGVSQSPSNKVTEKGKDVELRCDPISGHTALYWYRQSLGQGLEFLIYFQGNSAPDKSGLPSDRFSAERTGGSVSTLTIQRTQQEDSAVYLCASSPHTLGYTFGSGTRLTVV.

The rearrangement uses TRBV28 and TRBJ2-4; 9 bases align to TRBD2. Germline trimming cut 5 bases from V and 1 base from J; bases unmatched to any gene: 12. This CDR3 has 18 amino acids. Per the germline V gene, CDR1 is MDHEN and CDR2 is SYDVKM. Written as DNA, the CDR3 is TGTGCCAGCAGTCCCCCCATGAGCGGGAGGAGGGCCAAAAACATTCAGTACTTC. This gives the protein CASSPPMSGRRAKNIQYF.

This clonotype was observed a few times. The J gene is TRBJ1-2, the V gene TRBV4-2; 9 nucleotides align to TRBD1. Germline-derived CDR1 and CDR2 are LGHNA and YNFKEQ. The CDR3 totals 16 residues. The junction had 4 bases not matched to a gene; V was cut back by 2 bases and J by 0 bases. The CDR3 DNA sequence: TGTGCCAGCAGCCAAACCAGACAGGGGGCTAACTATGGCTACACCTTC. Translating gives CASSQTRQGANYGYTF.

The CDR3: CASSLATGAGYNEQFF. CDR3 coding DNA: TGTGCCAGCAGCTTAGCGACGGGAGCAGGGTACAATGAGCAGTTCTTC. The genes are TRBV7-2 and TRBJ2-1, with a weak D call TRBD2 (6 bases). CDR3 length equals 16 residues. Trimming removed 0 bases from V and 4 bases from J, with 13 bases in between. Germline V gene sequence: CDR1 SGHTA, CDR2 FQGNSA.

This clonotype appeared a few times. A much larger clone is a single base away; this may be a read error. The chain is built from TRBV20-1 and TRBJ2-5; D is possibly TRBD1 or TRBD2 (5 bases each). This CDR3 region has 12 residues. Trimming took off 4 bases at V and 0 bases at J, with 6 bases between the two ends. Germline V CDR1 and CDR2: DFQATT, SNEGSKA (reference sequence). The CDR3 sequence: CSATGHQETQYF. CDR3 coding DNA: TGCAGTGCTACGGGACACCAAGAGACCCAGTACTTC.

The gene calls are TRBV4-1 and TRBJ2-1; perhaps TRBD2 as D (6 bases). The V gene lost 2 bases and the J gene lost 3 bases, with 26 bases spanning the gap. CDR1 and CDR2 (germline): MGHRA, YSYEKL. CDR3 size: 20 residues. The CDR3 region is CASSQKARGNSPDRYNEQFF. In nucleotides, the CDR3 is TGCGCCAGCAGCCAAAAAGCGCGGGGTAACAGTCCGGACCGCTACAATGAGCAGTTCTTC.

J is TRBJ1-5 and V is TRBV19; D may be TRBD1 (5 bases). The CDR3 consists of 15 residues. The germline V gene has CDR1 LNHDA and CDR2 SQIVND (reference sequence). Trimming pared 6 bases from V and 2 bases from J, leaving 14 bases between. The CDR3 DNA sequence: TGTGCCAGTAGCCCCGCCCAGGGTGGCAATCAGCCCCAGCATTTT. Its protein product is CASSPAQGGNQPQHF. Supplemented by reference TRBV19 and TRBJ1-5, the full variable domain reads DGGITQSPKYLFRKEGQNVTLSCEQNLNHDAMYWYRQDPGQGLRLIYYSQIVNDFQKGDIAEGYSVSREKKESFPLTVTSAQKNPTAFYLCASSPAQGGNQPQHFGDGTRLSIL.

The count of this clonotype is one. This rearrangement joins TRBV4-2 to TRBJ2-5; TRBD1 agrees at 11 bases. Germline V gene data show CDR1 as LGHNA and CDR2 as YNFKEQ. The CDR3 is 16 residues long. Germline trimming cut 2 bases from V and 11 bases from J; bases unmatched to any gene: 13. The CDR3 protein is CASSQSGQGGYNEQYF. CDR3 in DNA: TGTGCCAGCAGCCAATCGGGACAGGGGGGCTACAATGAGCAGTACTTC.